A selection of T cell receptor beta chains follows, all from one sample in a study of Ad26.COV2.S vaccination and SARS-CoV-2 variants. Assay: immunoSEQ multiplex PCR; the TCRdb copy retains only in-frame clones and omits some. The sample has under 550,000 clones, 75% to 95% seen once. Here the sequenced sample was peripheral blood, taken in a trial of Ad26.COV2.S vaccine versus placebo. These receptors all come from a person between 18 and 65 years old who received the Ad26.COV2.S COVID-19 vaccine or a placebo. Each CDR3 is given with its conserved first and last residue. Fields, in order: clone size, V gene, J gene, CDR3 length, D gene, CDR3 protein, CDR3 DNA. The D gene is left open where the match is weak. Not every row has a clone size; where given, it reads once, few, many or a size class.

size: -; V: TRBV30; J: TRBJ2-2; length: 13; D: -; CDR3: CAWKRGYTGELFF; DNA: TGTGCCTGGAAACGGGGTTACACCGGGGAGCTGTTTTTT
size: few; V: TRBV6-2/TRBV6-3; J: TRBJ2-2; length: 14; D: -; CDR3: CASSRLENTGELFF; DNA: TGTGCCAGCAGCCGACTAGAGAACACCGGGGAGCTGTTTTTT
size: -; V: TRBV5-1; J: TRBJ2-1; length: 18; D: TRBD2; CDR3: CASSSGTSGRGLYNEQFF; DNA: TGCGCCAGCAGCAGCGGGACTAGCGGGAGGGGGCTCTACAATGAGCAGTTCTTC
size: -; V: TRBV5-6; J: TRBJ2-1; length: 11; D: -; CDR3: CASSLEHEQFF; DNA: TGTGCCAGCAGCTTGGAGCATGAGCAGTTCTTC
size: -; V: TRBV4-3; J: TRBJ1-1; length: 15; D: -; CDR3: CASSQEGTTNTEAFF; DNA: TGCGCCAGCAGCCAAGAGGGGACAACGAACACTGAAGCTTTCTTT
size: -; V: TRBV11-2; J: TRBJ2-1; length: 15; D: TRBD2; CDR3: CASSFSGRGDAEQFF; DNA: TGTGCCAGCAGCTTTAGCGGGAGAGGCGACGCTGAGCAGTTCTTC
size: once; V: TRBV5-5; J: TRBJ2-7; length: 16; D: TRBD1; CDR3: CASSLAGGQATAEQYF; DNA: TGTGCCAGCAGCTTGGCCGGTGGACAGGCTACAGCGGAGCAGTACTTC
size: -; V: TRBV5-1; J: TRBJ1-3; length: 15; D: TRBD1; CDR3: CASSPGQGGGNTIYF; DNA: TGCGCCAGCAGCCCGGGACAGGGCGGTGGAAACACCATATATTTT
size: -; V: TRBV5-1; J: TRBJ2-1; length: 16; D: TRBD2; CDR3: CATKLTTSGRGEEQFF; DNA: TGCGCCACCAAGCTTACAACTAGCGGGAGAGGGGAAGAGCAGTTCTTC
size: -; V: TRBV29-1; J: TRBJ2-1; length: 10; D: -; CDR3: CSVRDSEQFF; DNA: TGCAGCGTACGCGATAGTGAGCAGTTCTTC
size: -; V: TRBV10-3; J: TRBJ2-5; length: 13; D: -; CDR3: CAISESTRETQYF; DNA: TGTGCCATCAGTGAGTCGACTCGGGAGACCCAGTACTTC
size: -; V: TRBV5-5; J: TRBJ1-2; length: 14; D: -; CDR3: CASSPGHSVGGYTF; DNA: TGTGCCAGCAGCCCCGGACACTCGGTAGGAGGCTACACCTTC
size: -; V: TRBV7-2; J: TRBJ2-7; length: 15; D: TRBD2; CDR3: CASSPRREVSYEQYF; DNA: TGTGCCAGCAGCCCCCGCCGGGAGGTCTCCTACGAGCAGTACTTC
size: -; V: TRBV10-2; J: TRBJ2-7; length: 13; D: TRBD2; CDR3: CASLAGGSYEQYF; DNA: TGCGCCAGCTTAGCGGGAGGCTCCTACGAGCAGTACTTC
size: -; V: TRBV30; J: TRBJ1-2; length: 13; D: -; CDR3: CALDMDTAEGYTF; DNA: TGTGCCTTGGATATGGACACCGCGGAGGGCTACACCTTC
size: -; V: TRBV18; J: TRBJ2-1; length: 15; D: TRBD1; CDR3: CASSRGTGNSDEQFF; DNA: TGTGCCAGCTCACGTGGGACAGGGAATTCTGATGAGCAGTTCTTC
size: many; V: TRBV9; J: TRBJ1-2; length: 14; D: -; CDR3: CASSEGDSNYGYTF; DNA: TGTGCCAGCAGCGAGGGGGACTCTAACTATGGCTACACCTTC
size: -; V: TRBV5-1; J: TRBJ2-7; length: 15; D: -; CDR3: CASSSRGLGTYEQYF; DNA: TGCGCCAGCAGTTCCAGGGGTTTGGGAACCTACGAGCAGTACTTC
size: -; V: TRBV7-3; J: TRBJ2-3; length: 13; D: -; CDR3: CASSLSQTDTQYF; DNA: TGTGCCAGCAGCTTAAGTCAGACAGATACGCAGTATTTT
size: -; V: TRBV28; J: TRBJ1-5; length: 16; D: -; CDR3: CASSLSLQGWWQPQHF; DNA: TGTGCCAGCAGTTTATCACTTCAGGGTTGGTGGCAGCCCCAGCATTTT
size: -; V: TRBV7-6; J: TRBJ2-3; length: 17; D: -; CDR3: CASSEGTLSGNTDTQYF; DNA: TGTGCCAGCAGCGAAGGCACGCTTAGCGGAAACACAGATACGCAGTATTTT
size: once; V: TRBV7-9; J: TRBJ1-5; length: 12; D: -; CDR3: CASSLGNQPQHF; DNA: TGTGCCAGCAGCCTTGGAAATCAGCCCCAGCATTTT
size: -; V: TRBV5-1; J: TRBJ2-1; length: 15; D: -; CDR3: CASSLALASHNEQFF; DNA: TGCGCCAGCAGCTTGGCACTAGCTTCCCACAATGAGCAGTTCTTC
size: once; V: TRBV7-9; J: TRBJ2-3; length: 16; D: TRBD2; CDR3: CASSKGLAASTDTQYF; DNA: TGTGCCAGCAGCAAGGGACTAGCAGCGAGCACAGATACGCAGTATTTT
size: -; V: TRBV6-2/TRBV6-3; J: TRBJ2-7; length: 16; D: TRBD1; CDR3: CASSSTGQEFSYEQYF; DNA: TGTGCCAGCAGTTCCACCGGACAGGAGTTCTCCTACGAGCAGTACTTC
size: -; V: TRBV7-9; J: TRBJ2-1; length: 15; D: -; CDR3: CASSRRGQEYNEQFF; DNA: TGTGCCAGCAGTCGACGGGGGCAGGAATACAATGAGCAGTTCTTC
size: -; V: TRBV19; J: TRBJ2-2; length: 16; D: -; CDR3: CASRIGAGIVTGELFF; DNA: TGTGCCAGTAGGATCGGGGCGGGAATCGTCACCGGGGAGCTGTTTTTT
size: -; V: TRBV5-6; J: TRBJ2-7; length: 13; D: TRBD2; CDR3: CASSRTSGYEQYF; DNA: TGTGCCAGCTCCCGGACTAGCGGTTACGAGCAGTACTTC
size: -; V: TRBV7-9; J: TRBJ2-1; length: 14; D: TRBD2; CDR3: CASVTGTTYNEQFF; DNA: TGTGCCAGCGTAACCGGGACTACCTACAATGAGCAGTTCTTC
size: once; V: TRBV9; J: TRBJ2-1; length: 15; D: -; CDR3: CASSAGLRHYNEQFF; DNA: TGTGCCAGCAGCGCAGGACTTAGGCACTACAATGAGCAGTTCTTC
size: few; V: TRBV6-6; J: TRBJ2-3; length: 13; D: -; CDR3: CASSSQVTDTQYF; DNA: TGTGCCAGCAGTTCACAGGTCACAGATACGCAGTATTTT
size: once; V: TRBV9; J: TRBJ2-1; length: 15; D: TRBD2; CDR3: CASSVGLAGAGEQFF; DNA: TGTGCCAGCAGCGTCGGACTAGCGGGAGCTGGTGAGCAGTTCTTC
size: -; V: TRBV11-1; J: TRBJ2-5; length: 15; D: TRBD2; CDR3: CASSLASGGAETQYF; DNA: TGTGCCAGCAGCTTAGCGTCGGGAGGGGCGGAGACCCAGTACTTC
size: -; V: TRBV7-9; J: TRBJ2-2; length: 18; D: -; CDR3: CASSQGQLGTRSAGELFF; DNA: TGTGCCAGCAGCCAGGGACAGCTTGGGACTAGATCCGCCGGGGAGCTGTTTTTT
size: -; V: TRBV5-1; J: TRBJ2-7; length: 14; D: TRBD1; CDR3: CASSPGTGAYEQYF; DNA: TGCGCCAGCAGCCCCGGGACAGGGGCCTACGAGCAGTACTTC
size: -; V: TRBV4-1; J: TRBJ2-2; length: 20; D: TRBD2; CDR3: CASSQGLAGRTSMFTGELFF; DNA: TGCGCCAGCAGCCAGGGACTAGCGGGAAGGACCAGTATGTTCACCGGGGAGCTGTTTTTT
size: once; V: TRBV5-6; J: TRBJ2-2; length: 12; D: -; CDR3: CASSLKPGELFF; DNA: TGTGCCAGCAGCTTGAAACCTGGGGAGCTGTTTTTT
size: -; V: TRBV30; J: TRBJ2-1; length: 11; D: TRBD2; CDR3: CAYSTSGRQFF; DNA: TGTGCCTATAGTACTAGCGGGAGACAGTTCTTC
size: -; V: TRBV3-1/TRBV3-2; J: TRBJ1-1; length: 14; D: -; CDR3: CASSQAGTPFEAFF; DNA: TGTGCCAGCAGCCAGGCAGGGACTCCATTTGAAGCTTTCTTT
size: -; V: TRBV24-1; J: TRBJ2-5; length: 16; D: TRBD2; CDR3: CATSDNKAGVQETQYF; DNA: TGTGCCACCAGTGATAACAAAGCGGGAGTCCAAGAGACCCAGTACTTC